The entry that follows covers one T cell receptor (beta chain) sequence. Assay: immunoSEQ multiplex PCR; the TCRdb copy retains only in-frame clones and omits some. The sample includes about 340,000 clones, around 80% of them seen just once. This CDR3 has 17 residues. The ends lost 2 bases at V and 3 bases at J; junction bases unmatched: 6. Germline-derived CDR1 and CDR2 are SGDLS and YYNGEE. This sample was taken from a study of blood T cell repertoires in COVID-19. Sequences were obtained from peripheral blood. V and J are TRBV9 and TRBJ2-2; 11 bases map to TRBD2. This sequence was found in a man aged 30 to 45 with active or convalescent COVID-19. CDR3 nucleotides: TGTGCCAGCAGCGTCACCTCACTAGCGGGGGACACCGGGGAGCTGTTTTTT. Protein: CASSVTSLAGDTGELFF. Based on the CDR3 plus reference TRBV9 and TRBJ2-2, the full variable domain is DSGVTQTPKHLITATGQRVTLRCSPRSGDLSVYWYQQSLDQGLQFLIQYYNGEERAKGNILERFSAQQFPDLHSELNLSSLELGDSALYFCASSVTSLAGDTGELFFGEGSRLTVL.